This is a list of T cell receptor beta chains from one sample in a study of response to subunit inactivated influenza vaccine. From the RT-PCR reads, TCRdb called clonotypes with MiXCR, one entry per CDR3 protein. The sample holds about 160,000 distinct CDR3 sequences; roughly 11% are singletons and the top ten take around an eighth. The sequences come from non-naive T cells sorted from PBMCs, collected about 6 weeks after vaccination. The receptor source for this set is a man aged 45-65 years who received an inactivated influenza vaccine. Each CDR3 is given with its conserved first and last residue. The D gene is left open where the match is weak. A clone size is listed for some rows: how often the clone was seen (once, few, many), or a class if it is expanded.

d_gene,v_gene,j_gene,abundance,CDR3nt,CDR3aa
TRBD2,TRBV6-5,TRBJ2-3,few,TGTGCCAGCAGTTACTCGGGTACTAGCGGAAGTTCCATTTTAGATACGCAGTATTTT,CASSYSGTSGSSILDTQYF
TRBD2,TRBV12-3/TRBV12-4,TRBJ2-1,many,TGTGCCAGCAGTGCCCTAGCGGGGGGGTTTGCTAATGAGCAGTTCTTC,CASSALAGGFANEQFF
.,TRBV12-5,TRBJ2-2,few,TGTGCTAGTGGTTTGGACTACACCGGGGAGCTGTTTTTT,CASGLDYTGELFF
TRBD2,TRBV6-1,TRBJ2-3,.,TGTGCCAGCGGGGCTAGCGGAGTGAGCACAGATACGCAGTATTTT,CASGASGVSTDTQYF
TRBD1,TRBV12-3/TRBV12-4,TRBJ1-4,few,TGTGCCAGCAGCCCGGGGACAGTTGAAAAACTGTTTTTT,CASSPGTVEKLFF
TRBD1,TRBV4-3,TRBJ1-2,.,TGCGCCAGCAGCCAAGAGTTGGGACAGGGGCGAAATGGCTACACCTTC,CASSQELGQGRNGYTF
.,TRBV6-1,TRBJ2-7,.,TGTGCCAGCAGTGACCGACCGATATACGAGCAGTACTTC,CASSDRPIYEQYF
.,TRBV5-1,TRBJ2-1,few,TGCGCCAGCAGCCCACGAGGGGCCCTGGTTAGTGAGCAGTTCTTC,CASSPRGALVSEQFF
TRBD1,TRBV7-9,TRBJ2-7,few,TGTGCCAGCAGCTTATCAGGGGGTGACTCCTACGAGCAGTACTTC,CASSLSGGDSYEQYF
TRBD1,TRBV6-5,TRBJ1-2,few,TGTGCCAGCAGTTACTCGACAGGGGGGTTTGGCTACACCTTC,CASSYSTGGFGYTF
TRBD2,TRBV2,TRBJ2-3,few,TGTGCCAGCAGCCCCGGAGCGGGAGTAAGGACAGATACGCAGTATTTT,CASSPGAGVRTDTQYF
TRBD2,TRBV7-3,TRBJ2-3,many,TGTGCCAGCAGCTTGGGACTAGCGGGAGGAACAGATACGCAGTATTTT,CASSLGLAGGTDTQYF
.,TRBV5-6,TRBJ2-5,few,TGTGCCAGCAGCTGGGGGGACACACAAGAGACCCAGTACTTC,CASSWGDTQETQYF
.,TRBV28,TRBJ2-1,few,TGTGCCAGCAGTTTAGGCCAGGTTGAGCAGTTCTTC,CASSLGQVEQFF
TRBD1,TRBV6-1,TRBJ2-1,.,TGTGCCAGCAGGGAGACAGGGAGTCGCAATGAGCAGTTCTTC,CASRETGSRNEQFF
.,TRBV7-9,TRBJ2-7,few,TGTGCCAGCAGCAGGACCTCCGGGACATTCTCCTACGAGCAGTACTTC,CASSRTSGTFSYEQYF
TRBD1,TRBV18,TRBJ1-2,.,TGTGCCAGCTCACCAGCGACAGGGACTAACTATGGCTACACCTTC,CASSPATGTNYGYTF
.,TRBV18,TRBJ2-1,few,TGTGCCAGCTCACCAACAGGGTTTGAGCAGTTCTTC,CASSPTGFEQFF
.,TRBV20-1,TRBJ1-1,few,TGCAGTGCTAGTATAATGTCCCGGACTGAAGCTTTCTTT,CSASIMSRTEAFF
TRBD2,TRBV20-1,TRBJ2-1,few,TGCAGTGCTAGAGATCAGACTAGCGGGAGGAGGAATGAGCAGTTCTTC,CSARDQTSGRRNEQFF
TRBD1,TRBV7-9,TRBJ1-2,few,TGTGCCAGCAGCCTAACGAGGGACAGAGTTGATGGCTACACCTTC,CASSLTRDRVDGYTF
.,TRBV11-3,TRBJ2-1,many,TGTGCCAGCAGCTCGGACGGGGATGAGCAGTTCTTC,CASSSDGDEQFF
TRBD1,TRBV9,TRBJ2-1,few,TGTGCCAGTTGGGACAGGGGACCTAACTCCTACAATGAGCAGTTCTTC,CASWDRGPNSYNEQFF
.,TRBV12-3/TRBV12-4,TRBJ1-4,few,TGTGCCAGCAGTAACAGGGTGGGAATAGGAGAAAAACTGTTTTTT,CASSNRVGIGEKLFF
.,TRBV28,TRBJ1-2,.,TGTGCCAGCAGTATCCCACCGGGGGGCTACACCTTC,CASSIPPGGYTF
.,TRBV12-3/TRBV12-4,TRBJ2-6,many,TGTGCCAGCAGTTTAGGGAACGTCCTGACTTTC,CASSLGNVLTF
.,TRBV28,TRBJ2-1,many,TGTGCCAGCACCCTCACACGAAGGGGGAGGTCCTACAATGAGCAGTTCTTC,CASTLTRRGRSYNEQFF
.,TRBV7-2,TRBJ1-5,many,TGTGCCAGCAGCTTAGGGTTTAGCAATCAGCCCCAGCATTTT,CASSLGFSNQPQHF
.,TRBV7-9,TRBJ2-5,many,TGTGCCAGCAGCCGCTCGGGAGTAGGGGAGACCCAGTACTTC,CASSRSGVGETQYF
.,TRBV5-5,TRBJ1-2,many,TGTGCCAGCAGCTTGCTACACCTCTCGGGTGGCTACACCTTC,CASSLLHLSGGYTF
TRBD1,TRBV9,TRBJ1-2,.,TGTGCCAGCAGCGTTTCAGGGGGGTATGGCTACACCTTC,CASSVSGGYGYTF
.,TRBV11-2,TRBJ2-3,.,TGTGCCAGCAGCACACCCCGGAACTTTGGAGCGGCCGGGGGAAATACGCAGTATTTT,CASSTPRNFGAAGGNTQYF
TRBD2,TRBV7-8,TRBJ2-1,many,TGTGCCAGCAGCTTATTTCCAACTAGCGGGGTGGATGAGCAGTTCTTC,CASSLFPTSGVDEQFF